This T cell receptor (beta chain) stems from a study of Graves' ophthalmopathy and Graves' hyperthyroidism. Study summary: Prior to any treatment, peripheral blood was collected at the time of initial diagnosis.

Someone took the PBMCs out of more than 8.5 ml of fresh peripheral blood. This clonotype was detected many times. What it binds is unknown. General study findings and limits: Ophthalmopathy cases were distinguished from stable hyperthyroidism by a 13-signature model, reaching around 88% sensitivity and about 81% specificity.

Amplification from RNA transcripts yielded the TCR beta CDR3 regions. Second-round multiplex PCR followed a first-round RT-PCR using HTBI primers. TCRdb reanalysed the multiplex PCR reads using MiXCR and keeps one entry per CDR3 protein. The table lists about 640,000 distinct CDR3 sequences, over 40% of them singletons. Sequencing input: peripheral blood. The sequence came from an adult man with Graves' ophthalmopathy.

This CDR3 is CASSLQGRMNTEAFF. The CDR3 DNA sequence: TGCGCCAGCAGCTTGCAAGGACGGATGAACACTGAAGCTTTCTTT. The J gene is TRBJ1-1, the V gene TRBV5-1; D remains unclear. Per the germline V gene, CDR1 is SGHRS and CDR2 is YFSETQ. Trimming left V 1 base short and J 0 bases short, with 10 bases between. This CDR3 spans 15 amino acids.